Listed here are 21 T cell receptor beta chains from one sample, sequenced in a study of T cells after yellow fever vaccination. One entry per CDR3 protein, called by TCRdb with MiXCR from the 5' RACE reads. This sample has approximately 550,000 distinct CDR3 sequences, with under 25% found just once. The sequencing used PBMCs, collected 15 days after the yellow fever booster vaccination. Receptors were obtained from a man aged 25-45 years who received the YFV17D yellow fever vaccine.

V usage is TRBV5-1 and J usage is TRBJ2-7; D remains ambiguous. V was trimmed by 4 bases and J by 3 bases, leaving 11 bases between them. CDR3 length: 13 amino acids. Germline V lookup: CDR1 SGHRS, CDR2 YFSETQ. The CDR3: CASSPSKNYEQYF. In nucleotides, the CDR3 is TGCGCCAGCAGCCCCTCAAAGAACTACGAGCAGTACTTC. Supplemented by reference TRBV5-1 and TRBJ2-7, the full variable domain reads KAGVTQTPRYLIKTRGQQVTLSCSPISGHRSVSWYQQTPGQGLQFLFEYFSETQRNKGNFPGRFSGRQFSNSRSEMNVSTLELGDSALYLCASSPSKNYEQYFGPGTRLTVT.

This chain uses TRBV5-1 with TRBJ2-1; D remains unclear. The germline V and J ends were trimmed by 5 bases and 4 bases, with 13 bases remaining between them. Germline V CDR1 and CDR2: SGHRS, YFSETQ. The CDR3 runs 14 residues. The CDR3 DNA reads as TGCGCCAGCAGGGCCGTCGCGGTTTACAATGAGCAGTTCTTC. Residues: CASRAVAVYNEQFF.

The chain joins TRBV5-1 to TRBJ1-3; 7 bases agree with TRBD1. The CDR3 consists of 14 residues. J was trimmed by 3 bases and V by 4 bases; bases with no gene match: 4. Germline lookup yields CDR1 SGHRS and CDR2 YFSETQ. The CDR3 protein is CASSEGTVGNTIYF. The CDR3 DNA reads TGCGCCAGCAGCGAAGGGACAGTTGGAAACACCATATATTTT.

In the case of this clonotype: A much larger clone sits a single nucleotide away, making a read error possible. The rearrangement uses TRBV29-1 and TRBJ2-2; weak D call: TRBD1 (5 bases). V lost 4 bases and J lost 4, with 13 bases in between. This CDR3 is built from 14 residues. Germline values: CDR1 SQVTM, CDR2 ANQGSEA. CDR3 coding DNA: TGCAGCGTTGTGCCCCAGGGTTTCACCGGGGAGCTGTTTTTT. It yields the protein CSVVPQGFTGELFF.

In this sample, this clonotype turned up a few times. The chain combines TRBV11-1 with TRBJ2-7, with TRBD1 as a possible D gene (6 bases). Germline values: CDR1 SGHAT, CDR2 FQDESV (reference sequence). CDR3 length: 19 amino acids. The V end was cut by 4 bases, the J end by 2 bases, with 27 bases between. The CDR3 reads CASSSDSPFLGAAPYEQYF. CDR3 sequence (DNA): TGTGCCAGCAGCTCGGACAGTCCCTTCCTCGGAGCTGCGCCCTACGAGCAGTACTTC.

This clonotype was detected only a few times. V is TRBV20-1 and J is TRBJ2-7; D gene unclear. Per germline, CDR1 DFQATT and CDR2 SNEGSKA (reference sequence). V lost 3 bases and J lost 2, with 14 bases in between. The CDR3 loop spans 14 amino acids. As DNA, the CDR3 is TGCAGTGCTAGTCCTTCCCAGTTCCCCTACGAGCAGTACTTC. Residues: CSASPSQFPYEQYF.

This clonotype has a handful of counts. In DNA form, the CDR3 reads TGCAGTGCCGAGACTAGCGGGAGCACAGATACGCAGTATTTT. Its translation is CSAETSGSTDTQYF. The chain links TRBV20-1 to TRBJ2-3; 10 positions agree with TRBD2. The CDR3 consists of 14 residues. CDR1 is DFQATT, CDR2 SNEGSKA, per germline (reference sequence). J was trimmed by 0 bases and V by 6 bases; bases with no gene match: 3.

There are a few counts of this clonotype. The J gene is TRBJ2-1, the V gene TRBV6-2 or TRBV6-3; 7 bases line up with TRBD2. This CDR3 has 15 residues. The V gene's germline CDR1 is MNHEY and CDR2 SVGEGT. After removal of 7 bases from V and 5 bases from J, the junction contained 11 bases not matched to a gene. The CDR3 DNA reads TGTGCCAGCACTTTTCGAGCGGGACGGCACAATGAGCAGTTCTTC. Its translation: CASTFRAGRHNEQFF.

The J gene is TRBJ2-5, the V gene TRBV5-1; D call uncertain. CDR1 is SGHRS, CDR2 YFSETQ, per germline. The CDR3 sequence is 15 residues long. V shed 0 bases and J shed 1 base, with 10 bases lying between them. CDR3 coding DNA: TGCGCCAGCAGCTTGGCCCCCTTCACCCAAGAGACCCAGTACTTC. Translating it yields CASSLAPFTQETQYF.

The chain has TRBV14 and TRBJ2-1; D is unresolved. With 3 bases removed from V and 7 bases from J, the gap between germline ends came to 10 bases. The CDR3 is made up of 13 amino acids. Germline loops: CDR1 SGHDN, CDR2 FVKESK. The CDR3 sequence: CASSHDIGNEQFF. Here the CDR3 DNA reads TGTGCCAGCAGCCATGATATCGGGAATGAGCAGTTCTTC.

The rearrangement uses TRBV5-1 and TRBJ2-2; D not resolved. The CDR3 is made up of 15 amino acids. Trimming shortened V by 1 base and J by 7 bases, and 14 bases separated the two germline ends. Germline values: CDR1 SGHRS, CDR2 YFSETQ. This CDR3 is CASSLLAPAVGELFF. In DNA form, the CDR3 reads TGCGCCAGCAGCTTGCTGGCTCCTGCGGTCGGGGAGCTGTTTTTT.

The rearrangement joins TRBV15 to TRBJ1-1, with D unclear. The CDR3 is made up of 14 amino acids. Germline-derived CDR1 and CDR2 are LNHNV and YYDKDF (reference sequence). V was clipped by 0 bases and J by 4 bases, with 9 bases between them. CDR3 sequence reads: CATSRDLMGTEAFF. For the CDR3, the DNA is TGTGCCACCAGCAGAGACCTTATGGGCACTGAAGCTTTCTTT.

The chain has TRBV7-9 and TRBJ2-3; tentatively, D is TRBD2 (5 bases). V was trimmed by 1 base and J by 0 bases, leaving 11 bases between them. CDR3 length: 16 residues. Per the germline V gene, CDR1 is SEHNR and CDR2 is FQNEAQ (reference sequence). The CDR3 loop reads CASSLGPSRSTDTQYF. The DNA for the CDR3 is TGTGCCAGCAGCTTAGGTCCTAGCAGGAGCACAGATACGCAGTATTTT.

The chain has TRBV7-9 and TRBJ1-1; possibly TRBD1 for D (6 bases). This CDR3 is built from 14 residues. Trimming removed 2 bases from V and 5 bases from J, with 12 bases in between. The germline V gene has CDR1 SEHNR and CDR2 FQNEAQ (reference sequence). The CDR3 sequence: CASSLTGDMTEAFF. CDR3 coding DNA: TGTGCCAGCAGCTTAACCGGGGACATGACTGAAGCTTTCTTT.

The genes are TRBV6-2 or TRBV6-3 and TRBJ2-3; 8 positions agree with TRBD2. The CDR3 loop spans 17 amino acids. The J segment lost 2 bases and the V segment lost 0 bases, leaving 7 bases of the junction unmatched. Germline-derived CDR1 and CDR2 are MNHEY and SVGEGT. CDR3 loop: CASSYSVLAGFTDTQYF. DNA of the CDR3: TGTGCCAGCAGTTACTCCGTCTTAGCGGGATTCACAGATACGCAGTATTTT.

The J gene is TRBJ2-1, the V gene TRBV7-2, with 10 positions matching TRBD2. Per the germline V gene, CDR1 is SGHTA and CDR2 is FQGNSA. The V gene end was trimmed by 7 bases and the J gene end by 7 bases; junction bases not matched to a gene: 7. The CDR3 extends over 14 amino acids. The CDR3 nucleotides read TGTGCCAGCACCCGTCTAGCGGGAGAAAATGAGCAGTTCTTC. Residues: CASTRLAGENEQFF.

CDR3 residues: CAISQGLSNQPQHF. CDR3 sequence (DNA): TGTGCCATCAGTCAGGGTTTGAGCAATCAGCCCCAGCATTTT. The J gene is TRBJ1-5, the V gene TRBV10-3; a weak D match, TRBD1 (5 bases). V gave up 5 bases and J gave up 1 base, with 9 bases separating them. CDR3 length: 14 residues. CDR1 is ENHRY and CDR2 is SYGVKD in the germline V gene.

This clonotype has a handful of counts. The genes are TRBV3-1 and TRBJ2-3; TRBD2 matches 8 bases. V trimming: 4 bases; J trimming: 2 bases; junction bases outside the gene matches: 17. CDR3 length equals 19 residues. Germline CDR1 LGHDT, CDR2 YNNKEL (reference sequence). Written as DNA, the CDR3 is TGTGCCAGCAGCCTAACCTCCCCCCGACTAGCGATTGTCACAGATACGCAGTATTTT. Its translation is CASSLTSPRLAIVTDTQYF.

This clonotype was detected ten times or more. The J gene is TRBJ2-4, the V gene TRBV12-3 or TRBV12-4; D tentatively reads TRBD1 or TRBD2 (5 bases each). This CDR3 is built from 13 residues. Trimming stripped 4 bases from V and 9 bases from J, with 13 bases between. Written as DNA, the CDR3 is TGTGCCAGCAGTTCAGCGGACCAGGGCATTCAGTACTTC. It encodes CASSSADQGIQYF.

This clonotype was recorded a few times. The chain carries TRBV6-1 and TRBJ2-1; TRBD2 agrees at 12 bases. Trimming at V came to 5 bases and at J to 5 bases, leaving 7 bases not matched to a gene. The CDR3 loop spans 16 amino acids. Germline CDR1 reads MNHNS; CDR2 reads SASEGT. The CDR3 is CASSPASGREDNEQFF. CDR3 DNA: TGTGCCAGCAGTCCCGCTAGCGGGAGGGAGGACAATGAGCAGTTCTTC.

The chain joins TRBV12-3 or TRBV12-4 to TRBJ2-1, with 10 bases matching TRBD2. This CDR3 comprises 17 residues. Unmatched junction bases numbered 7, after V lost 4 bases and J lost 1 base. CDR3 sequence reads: CASSYRTSGLSYNEQFF. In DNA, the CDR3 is TGTGCCAGCAGTTACAGGACTAGCGGATTATCCTACAATGAGCAGTTCTTC.